The sequence of this T cell receptor (beta chain) was determined in a study of blood T cells in healthy people across ages. Study-wide results and limits: More naive CD4+ cells and higher diversity marked long-lived donors relative to aged donors.

The authors ran a second PCR of about 6 to 11 cycles using a sample-barcoded 5' primer and a J-beta primer mix. Every single cDNA molecule received a tag from a template-switch adaptor with 12 random nucleotides. One entry per CDR3 protein, called by TCRdb with MiXCR from the 5' RACE reads. The sample carries about 770,000 distinct CDR3 sequences, 40% to 50% recorded once. This clonotype was recorded a few times. Its antigen is unidentified. Its ends do not fully match the called genes, so a read error is possible. Germline CDR1 MNHEY, CDR2 SVGEGT. This CDR3 region has 15 residues. The sample taken for sequencing was blood. This TCR came from a man between 60 and 75 years old in good health. The rearrangement joins TRBV6-2 or TRBV6-3 to TRBJ2-6; D ambiguous. CDR3 residues: CASSYPGTGANVLTF. For the CDR3, the DNA is TGCGCCAGCAGCTACCCGGGTACTGGGGCCAACGTCCTGACTTTC.